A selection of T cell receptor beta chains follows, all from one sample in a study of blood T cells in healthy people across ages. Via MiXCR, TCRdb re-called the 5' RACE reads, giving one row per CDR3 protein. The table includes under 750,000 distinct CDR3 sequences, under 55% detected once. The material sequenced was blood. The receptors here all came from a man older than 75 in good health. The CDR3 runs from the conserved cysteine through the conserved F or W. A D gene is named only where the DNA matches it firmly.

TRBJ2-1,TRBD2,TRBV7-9,CASRASGGVNEQFF
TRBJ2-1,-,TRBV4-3,CASSPLGPTRNEQFF
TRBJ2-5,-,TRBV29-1,CSGNPRRDNEQYF
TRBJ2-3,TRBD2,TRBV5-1,CASSWREAGWGDTQYF
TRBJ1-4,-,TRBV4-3,CASSPGLYNEKLFF
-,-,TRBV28,CASSLPGQGKETQYF
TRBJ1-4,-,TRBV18,CASSPTDTNEKLFF
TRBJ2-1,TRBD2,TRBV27,CASSSTGGYNEQFF
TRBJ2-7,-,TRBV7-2,CASKGANPYEQYF
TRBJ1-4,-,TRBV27,CASSRSSGTNEKLFF
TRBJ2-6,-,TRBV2,CASSITTGSGANVLTF
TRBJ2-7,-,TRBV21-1,CASSQRQFKEQYF
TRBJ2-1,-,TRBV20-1,CSARRGQVGPNEQFF
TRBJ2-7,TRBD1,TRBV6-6,CASSLGGGQGYEQYF
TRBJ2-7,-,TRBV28,CASLDRSRGRGEQYF
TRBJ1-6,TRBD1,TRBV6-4,CASSDRGQGDSPPHF
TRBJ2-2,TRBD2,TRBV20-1,CSAPLLAGEGTGELFF
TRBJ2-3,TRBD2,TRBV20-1,CSSYDGRAQDTQYF
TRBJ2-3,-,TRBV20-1,CSAYRLLGLDTQYF
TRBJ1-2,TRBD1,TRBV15,CATSREGQANYGYTF
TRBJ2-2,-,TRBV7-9,CASSSGPANTGELFF
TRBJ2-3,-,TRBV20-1,CSAREPKAGGTQYF
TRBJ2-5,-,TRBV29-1,CSVYLGAETQYF
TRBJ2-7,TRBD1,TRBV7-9,CASSFAQGAQDEQYF
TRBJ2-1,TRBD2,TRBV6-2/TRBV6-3,CASRILAGWNEQFF
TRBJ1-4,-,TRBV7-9,CASSGRGRTNEKLFF
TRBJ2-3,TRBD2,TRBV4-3,CASSPQTSGDTQYF
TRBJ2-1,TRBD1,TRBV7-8,CASSLEGTVDEQFF
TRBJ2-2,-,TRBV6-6,CASTDWGRYTGELFF
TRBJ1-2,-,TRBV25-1,CASSVTTTDNYGYTF
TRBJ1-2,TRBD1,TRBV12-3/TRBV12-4,CASSRGQGNNRANYGYTF
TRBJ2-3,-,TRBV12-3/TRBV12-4,CASSPPRGAPTDTQYF
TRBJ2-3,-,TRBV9,CASSVIGSWDTQYF
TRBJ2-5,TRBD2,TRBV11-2,CASSLGSTSGGQETQYF
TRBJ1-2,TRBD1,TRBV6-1,CASSEGLGQDYYGYTF
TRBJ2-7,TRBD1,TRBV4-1,CASSSALGQALYEQYF
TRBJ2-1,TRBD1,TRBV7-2,CASSTGTGFLEQFF
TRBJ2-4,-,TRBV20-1,CSARVPRLAKNIQYF
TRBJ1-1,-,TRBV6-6,CASSYSFREAFF
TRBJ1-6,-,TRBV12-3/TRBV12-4,CASSFGTVNSPLHF
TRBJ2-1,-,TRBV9,CASSPRVRMHEQFF
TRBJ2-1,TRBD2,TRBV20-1,CSATRGEGSYNEQFF
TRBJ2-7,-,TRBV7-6,CASSLLSGVRYEQYF
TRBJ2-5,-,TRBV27,CASRSSDQETQYF
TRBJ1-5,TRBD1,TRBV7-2,CASSGTADQPQHF
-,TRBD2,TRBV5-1,CASSVSGRVSYNEQYF
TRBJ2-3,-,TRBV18,CASSPNSPADTQYF
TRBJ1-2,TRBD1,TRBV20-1,CSARLDRIFANGYTF
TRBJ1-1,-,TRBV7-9,CASSLKVNTEAFF